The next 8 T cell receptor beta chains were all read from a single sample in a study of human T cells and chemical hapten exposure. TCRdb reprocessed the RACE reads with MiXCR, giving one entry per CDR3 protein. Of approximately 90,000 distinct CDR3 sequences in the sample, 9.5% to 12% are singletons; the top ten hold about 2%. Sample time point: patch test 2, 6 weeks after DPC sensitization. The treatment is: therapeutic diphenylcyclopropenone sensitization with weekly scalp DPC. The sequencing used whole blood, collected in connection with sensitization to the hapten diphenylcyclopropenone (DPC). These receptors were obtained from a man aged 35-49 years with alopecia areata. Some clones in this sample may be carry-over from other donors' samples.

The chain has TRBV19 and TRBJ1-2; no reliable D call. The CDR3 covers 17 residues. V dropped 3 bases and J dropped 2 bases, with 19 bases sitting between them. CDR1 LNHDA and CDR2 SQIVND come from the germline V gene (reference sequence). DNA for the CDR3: TGTGCCAGTAGTATGGGAATTACTTCATCGGGCAACTATGGCTACACCTTC. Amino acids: CASSMGITSSGNYGYTF. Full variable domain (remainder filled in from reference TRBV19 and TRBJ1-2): DGGITQSPKYLFRKEGQNVTLSCEQNLNHDAMYWYRQDPGQGLRLIYYSQIVNDFQKGDIAEGYSVSREKKESFPLTVTSAQKNPTAFYLCASSMGITSSGNYGYTFGSGTRLTVV.

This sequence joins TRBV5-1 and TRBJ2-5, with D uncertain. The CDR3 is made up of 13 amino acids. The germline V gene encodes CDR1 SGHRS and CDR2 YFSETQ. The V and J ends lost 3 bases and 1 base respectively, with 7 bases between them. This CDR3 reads CASSYSTQETQYF. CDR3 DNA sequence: TGCGCCAGCAGCTACAGTACCCAAGAGACCCAGTACTTC.

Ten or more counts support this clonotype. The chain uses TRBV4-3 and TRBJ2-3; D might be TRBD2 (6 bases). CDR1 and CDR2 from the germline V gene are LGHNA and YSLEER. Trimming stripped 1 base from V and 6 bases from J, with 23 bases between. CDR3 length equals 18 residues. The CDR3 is CASSQAALRDSTTDTQYF. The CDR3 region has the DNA TGCGCCAGCAGCCAAGCAGCACTGCGGGATTCAACCACCGATACGCAGTATTTT.

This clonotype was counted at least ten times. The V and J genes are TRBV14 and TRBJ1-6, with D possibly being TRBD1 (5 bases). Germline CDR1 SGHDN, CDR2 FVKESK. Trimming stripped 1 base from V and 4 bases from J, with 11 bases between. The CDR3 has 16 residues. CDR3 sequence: CASSQVTGHYNSPLHF. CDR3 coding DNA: TGTGCCAGCAGCCAAGTAACGGGGCATTATAATTCACCCCTCCACTTT.

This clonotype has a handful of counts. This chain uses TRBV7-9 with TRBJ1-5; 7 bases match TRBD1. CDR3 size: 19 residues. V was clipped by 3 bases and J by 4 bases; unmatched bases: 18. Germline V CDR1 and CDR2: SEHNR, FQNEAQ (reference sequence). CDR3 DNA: TGTGCCAGCAGCTTCGAGCCTCCCACGGTAAAACAGGGGAATCAGCCCCAGCATTTT. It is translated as CASSFEPPTVKQGNQPQHF.

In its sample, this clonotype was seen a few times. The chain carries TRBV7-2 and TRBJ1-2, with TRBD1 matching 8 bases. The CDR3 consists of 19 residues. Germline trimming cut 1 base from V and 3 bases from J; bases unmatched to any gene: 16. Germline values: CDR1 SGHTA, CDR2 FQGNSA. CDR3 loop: CASSLVSITQTGDDYGYTF. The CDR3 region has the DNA TGTGCCAGCAGCTTAGTTTCGATTACCCAGACAGGGGATGACTATGGCTACACCTTC. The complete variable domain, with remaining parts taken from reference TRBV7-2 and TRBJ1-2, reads GAGVSQSPSNKVTEKGKDVELRCDPISGHTALYWYRQSLGQGLEFLIYFQGNSAPDKSGLPSDRFSAERTGGSVSTLTIQRTQQEDSAVYLCASSLVSITQTGDDYGYTFGSGTRLTVV.

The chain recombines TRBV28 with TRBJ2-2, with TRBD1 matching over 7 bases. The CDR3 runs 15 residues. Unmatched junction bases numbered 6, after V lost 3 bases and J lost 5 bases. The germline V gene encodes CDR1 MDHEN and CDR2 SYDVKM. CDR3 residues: CASSLGRGRTGELFF. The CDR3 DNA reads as TGTGCCAGCAGTTTGGGCAGGGGGAGAACCGGGGAGCTGTTTTTT.

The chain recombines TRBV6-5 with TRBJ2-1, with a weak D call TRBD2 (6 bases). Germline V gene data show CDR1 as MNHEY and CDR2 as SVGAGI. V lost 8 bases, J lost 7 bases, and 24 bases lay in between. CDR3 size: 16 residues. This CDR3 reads CASSLRDWRRGNEQFF. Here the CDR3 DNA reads TGTGCCAGCTCCCTTCGGGACTGGAGGCGGGGAAATGAGCAGTTCTTC.